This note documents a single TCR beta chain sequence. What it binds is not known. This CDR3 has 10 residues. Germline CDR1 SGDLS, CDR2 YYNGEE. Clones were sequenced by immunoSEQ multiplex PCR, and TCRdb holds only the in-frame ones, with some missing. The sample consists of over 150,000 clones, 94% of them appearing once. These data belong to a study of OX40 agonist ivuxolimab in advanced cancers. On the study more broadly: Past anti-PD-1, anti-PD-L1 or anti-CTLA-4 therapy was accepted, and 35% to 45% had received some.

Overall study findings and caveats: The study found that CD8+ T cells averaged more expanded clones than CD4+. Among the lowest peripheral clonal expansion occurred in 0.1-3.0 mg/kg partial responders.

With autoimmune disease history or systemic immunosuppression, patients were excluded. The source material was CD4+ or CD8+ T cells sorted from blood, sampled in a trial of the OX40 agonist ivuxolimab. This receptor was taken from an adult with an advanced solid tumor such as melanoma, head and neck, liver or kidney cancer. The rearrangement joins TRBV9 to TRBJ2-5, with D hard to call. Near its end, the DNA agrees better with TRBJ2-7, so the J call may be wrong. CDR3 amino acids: CASSSYEQYF. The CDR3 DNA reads TGTGCCAGCAGCTCCTACGAGCAGTACTTC.